The clone carrying this TCR beta chain was detected a few times. Antigen specificity is unknown. The sample originates from a study of CD8 T cells in ankylosing spondylitis. The ends lost 9 bases at V and 4 bases at J; junction bases unmatched: 8. Germline loops: CDR1 LNHDA, CDR2 SQIVND (reference sequence). CDR3 length equals 13 residues. As the method for making TCR beta libraries, quantitative 5'-RACE with molecular barcodes was used. TCRdb re-called the 5' RACE reads with MiXCR, one entry per CDR3 protein. The repertoire holds under 950,000 distinct CDR3 sequences, with roughly 19% as singletons. Overall study findings and caveats: Characteristic of ankylosing spondylitis blood, it appeared, was a TCR beta motif comprising 7 to 9 highly homologous variants. It was reported that disease-linked clones were significantly enriched in matched ankylosing spondylitis synovial fluid. Previously reported in reactive arthritis synovial fluid and blood were some of the motif variants.

This receptor was obtained from a male donor with ankylosing spondylitis. The gene calls are TRBV19 and TRBJ1-1; TRBD1 matches 7 bases. Source material: blood, either unsorted or a sorted T cell fraction (not recorded which). CDR3 residues: CASVRQGSTEAFF. CDR3 nucleotides: TGTGCCAGCGTTAGACAGGGCTCCACTGAAGCTTTCTTT. Looking up the rest from reference TRBV19 and TRBJ1-1 gives the full variable domain: DGGITQSPKYLFRKEGQNVTLSCEQNLNHDAMYWYRQDPGQGLRLIYYSQIVNDFQKGDIAEGYSVSREKKESFPLTVTSAQKNPTAFYLCASVRQGSTEAFFGQGTRLTVV.